The text below deals with one T cell receptor (beta chain). This CDR3 contains 13 residues. The ends lost 2 bases at V and 8 bases at J; junction bases unmatched: 4. Looked up from germline, CDR1 is MNHEY and CDR2 is SMNVEV (reference sequence). The data originate from a study of blood T cell repertoires in COVID-19. Looking at the study overall: The analysed material was cDNA or gDNA that came from T cells, B-cell-depleted T cells, or PBMCs.

Per the original data handling: Cell counts per sample came from amplifying reference gene primers. TCRdb keeps only in-frame clones here, not all; method: immunoSEQ multiplex PCR. The V and J calls and clone size come from that table; D and trimming were worked out from the DNA. The table lists hundreds of thousands of clones, approximately 86% of them singletons, with around 12% in the top ten. The gene calls are TRBV27 and TRBJ1-2; 8 bases are shared with TRBD1. The material sequenced was peripheral blood. The receptor's source is a woman aged 70-85 years with COVID-19, enrolled during active disease. The CDR3 loop is CASSLQGAVGYTF. Written as DNA, the CDR3 is TGTGCCAGCAGTTTACAGGGGGCTGTCGGCTACACCTTC.